These 4 T cell receptor beta chains came from one sample sequenced in a study of brain T cells in children with intractable seizures. Produced via immunoSEQ multiplex PCR; TCRdb's table is partial and in-frame only. The table lists tens of thousands of clones, more than 85% of them singletons. Material: peripheral blood, obtained at surgery. These receptors were obtained from a boy younger than two with tuberous sclerosis and intractable seizures.

CDR3: CASSLDQNTGELFF. CDR3 nucleotide sequence: TGTGCCAGCAGCTTGGATCAGAACACCGGGGAGCTGTTTTTT. The chain uses TRBV5-4 and TRBJ2-2; no definite D call. Germline V gene data show CDR1 as SGHNT and CDR2 as YYREEE (reference sequence). The CDR3 extends over 14 amino acids. Trimming left V 0 bases short and J 1 base short, with 4 bases between.

The V and J genes are TRBV7-9 and TRBJ1-6; TRBD1 agrees at 8 bases. Per germline, CDR1 SEHNR and CDR2 FQNEAQ (reference sequence). The V and J ends lost 5 bases and 0 bases, in that order; junction bases with no gene match: 9. The CDR3 is 18 amino acids. DNA for the CDR3: TGTGCCAGCAGCGACAGAACAGGACAGGGCTCCTATAATTCACCCCTCCACTTT. The encoded protein is CASSDRTGQGSYNSPLHF. The full variable domain, completed using reference TRBV7-9 and TRBJ1-6, is DTGVSQNPRHKITKRGQNVTFRCDPISEHNRLYWYRQTLGQGPEFLTYFQNEAQLEKSRLLSDRFSAERPKGSFSTLEIQRTEQGDSAMYLCASSDRTGQGSYNSPLHFGNGTRLTVT.

The J gene is TRBJ2-5, the V gene TRBV5-1; 8 positions agree with TRBD2. J gave up 2 bases and V 3 bases, and 9 bases lay outside the gene matches. Germline CDR1 reads SGHRS; CDR2 reads YFSETQ. The CDR3 consists of 16 residues. CDR3 nucleotides: TGCGCCAGCAGCTCGTATCCCCCGGGGGGGCAAGAGACCCAGTACTTC. Encoded protein: CASSSYPPGGQETQYF.

V usage is TRBV11-2 and J usage is TRBJ2-5; D gene unclear. The CDR3 contains 12 residues. Trimming stripped 0 bases from V and 1 base from J, with 0 bases between. Germline lookup yields CDR1 SGHAT and CDR2 FQNNGV. The CDR3 protein is CASSLDQETQYF. CDR3 bases: TGTGCCAGCAGCTTAGACCAAGAGACCCAGTACTTC.